One sample yielded the 23 T cell receptor beta chains listed below, sequenced in a study of T cells in Graves' hyperthyroidism and ophthalmopathy. RNA transcripts served as the template for amplifying TCR beta CDR3 regions. The primer set for the first-round RT-PCR of the TCR CDR3 was HTBI. TCRdb used MiXCR to reprocess the multiplex PCR reads, holding one entry per CDR3 protein. The repertoire consists of some 550,000 distinct CDR3 sequences, with roughly 20% occurring once and the leading ten covering less than 30%. Input material: blood. The receptors originated from a man between 18 and 35 years old with Graves' hyperthyroidism.

V is TRBV7-8 and J is TRBJ2-7; TRBD1 matches 7 bases. The CDR3 runs 15 residues. Looked up from germline, CDR1 is SGHVS and CDR2 is FQNEAQ. The junction had 12 bases not matched to a gene; V was cut back by 5 bases and J by 5 bases. The CDR3 DNA reads TGTGCCAGCAGCGCACCGGGACAGATGTCCCACGAGCAGTACTTC. This encodes CASSAPGQMSHEQYF.

This clonotype has ten or more counts. The chain joins TRBV27 to TRBJ2-5, with 8 bases fitting TRBD2. V lost 9 bases and J lost 5; bases outside the gene matches: 11. This CDR3 has 14 amino acids. Germline CDR1 MNHEY, CDR2 SMNVEV (reference sequence). CDR3 sequence: CASRPGGWYETQYF. CDR3 in DNA: TGTGCCAGTAGACCGGGAGGGTGGTATGAGACCCAGTACTTC.

The chain is built from TRBV6-1 and TRBJ1-3; D unclear. Germline assignment: CDR1 MNHNS and CDR2 SASEGT. The V and J ends lost 7 bases and 2 bases respectively, with 15 bases between them. The length of the CDR3 is 15 residues. The chain's CDR3 is CASKGLAGAGNTIYF. The CDR3 DNA sequence: TGTGCCAGCAAGGGTCTTGCTGGAGCTGGAAACACCATATATTTT.

This chain uses TRBV13 with TRBJ1-1, with D perhaps matching TRBD1 (5 bases). V was cut by 5 bases and J by 5 bases, with 21 bases left in between. The CDR3 runs to 16 residues. From germline, CDR1 is PRHDT and CDR2 FYEKMQ (reference sequence). For the CDR3, the DNA is TGTGCCAGCAGCGCAAACGACGGGGGGGGAGGTACTGAAGCTTTCTTT. Translating it yields CASSANDGGGGTEAFF.

This clonotype was counted ten times or more. The chain is built from TRBV5-1 and TRBJ1-1; a possible D gene is TRBD1 (5 bases). CDR3 size: 15 residues. V was cut by 4 bases and J by 2 bases, with 15 bases left in between. Germline assignment: CDR1 SGHRS and CDR2 YFSETQ. The CDR3 loop reads CASSTFLGGNTEAFF. For the CDR3, the DNA is TGCGCCAGCAGCACGTTCCTCGGGGGAAACACTGAAGCTTTCTTT.

Turning to this clonotype: This may stem from a read error, because a much larger clone lies one nucleotide away. The V gene is TRBV11-2, the J gene TRBJ2-7; TRBD2 agrees at 8 bases. The CDR3 spans 14 residues. The germline V gene has CDR1 SGHAT and CDR2 FQNNGV. The CDR3 here is CAGSLLTSAYEQYF. CDR3 in DNA: TGTGCCGGCAGTTTACTGACTAGCGCTTACGAGCAGTACTTC.

This clonotype was observed a few times. This chain uses TRBV20-1 with TRBJ1-2, with 10 bases identical to TRBD1. J lost 3 bases, V lost 5 bases, and 3 bases had no gene match. The CDR3 is made up of 13 amino acids. CDR1 and CDR2 (germline): DFQATT, SNEGSKA (reference sequence). CDR3 amino acids: CSAEGQGHYGYTF. The CDR3 DNA reads as TGCAGTGCTGAGGGACAGGGGCACTATGGCTACACCTTC.

The sample holds many counts of this clonotype. The rearrangement joins TRBV12-3 or TRBV12-4 to TRBJ1-1; D possibly corresponds to TRBD1 (5 bases). Deletions cut 6 bases from V and 1 base from J, with 9 bases between. The CDR3 length is 13 residues. CDR3 nucleotides: TGTGCCAGCAGAGACGGGACGAACACTGAAGCTTTCTTT. Residues: CASRDGTNTEAFF.

This clonotype was detected many times. The CDR3 loop reads CASRMGPLNTGELFF. CDR3 bases: TGTGCCAGCAGAATGGGGCCTTTGAACACCGGGGAGCTGTTTTTT. This chain joins TRBV12-3 or TRBV12-4 and TRBJ2-2; a possible D gene is TRBD1 (5 bases). V was pared by 6 bases and J by 1 base, with 12 bases between. This CDR3 has 15 residues.

This clonotype occurred many times. The chain couples TRBV15 to TRBJ2-7; 7 bases fit TRBD1. The CDR3 has 14 amino acids. Looked up from germline, CDR1 is LNHNV and CDR2 is YYDKDF (reference sequence). The V segment lost 4 bases and the J segment 0 bases; nucleotides outside the gene matches: 3. The CDR3 loop reads CATSTRDSSYEQYF. Written as DNA, the CDR3 is TGTGCCACCAGCACCCGGGACAGCTCCTACGAGCAGTACTTC.

This clonotype was counted many times. V is TRBV15 and J is TRBJ2-7; maybe TRBD1 (5 bases). Trimming left V 0 bases short and J 7 bases short, with 10 bases between. CDR3 size: 13 residues. CDR1 and CDR2 from the germline V gene are LNHNV and YYDKDF (reference sequence). CDR3 sequence: CATSRDQGSEQYF. In DNA form, the CDR3 reads TGTGCCACCAGCAGAGATCAGGGATCGGAGCAGTACTTC.

This clonotype has a single count. The chain uses TRBV28 and TRBJ2-7; D is perhaps TRBD1 (6 bases). Germline V gives CDR1 MDHEN, CDR2 SYDVKM. The V and J ends lost 4 bases and 6 bases respectively, with 19 bases between them. The CDR3 covers 15 residues. This chain's CDR3 is CASSSSLGQGSEQYF. CDR3 coding DNA: TGTGCCAGCAGTTCCTCATTAGGGCAGGGGAGCGAGCAGTACTTC.

This clonotype was counted many times. As DNA, the CDR3 is TGTGCCAGCAGTTTCCCAGGAGCGAGAGCTTTCTTT. Encoded protein: CASSFPGARAFF. This rearrangement joins TRBV6-2 or TRBV6-3 to TRBJ1-1; D gene unclear. Germline assignment: CDR1 MNHEY and CDR2 SVGEGT. V lost 4 bases and J 10 bases, leaving 13 bases between the germline ends. This CDR3 has 12 amino acids.

This clonotype has ten or more counts. V and J are TRBV6-5 and TRBJ1-2; possibly TRBD1 for D (5 bases). Germline lookup yields CDR1 MNHEY and CDR2 SVGAGI. Trimming cost V 6 bases and J 5 bases, with 13 bases left between them. This CDR3 region has 13 residues. CDR3 in amino acids: CASSWGVRYGYTF. CDR3 coding DNA: TGTGCCAGCAGCTGGGGGGTGAGGTATGGCTACACCTTC.

This chain connects TRBV28 to TRBJ2-5; a possible D gene is TRBD1 (5 bases). The V gene's germline CDR1 is MDHEN and CDR2 SYDVKM. Between the trimmed V and J ends, which lost 6 bases and 5 bases, there was a span of 13 bases. The CDR3 extends over 13 amino acids. In DNA, the CDR3 is TGTGCCAGCAGCTCAAACTACAGGGAGACCCAGTACTTC. Translated: CASSSNYRETQYF.

This clonotype was counted many times. The V call is TRBV29-1, the J call TRBJ2-7; TRBD1 might be the D (6 bases). The germline V and J ends were trimmed by 4 bases and 5 bases, with 15 bases remaining between them. The CDR3 contains 13 residues. CDR1 SQVTM and CDR2 ANQGSEA come from the germline V gene. The CDR3 here is CSVGERQVHEQYF. The CDR3 bases are TGCAGCGTTGGGGAAAGACAGGTCCACGAGCAGTACTTC.

This clonotype occurred many times. This rearrangement joins TRBV25-1 to TRBJ1-5; D not resolved. V lost 3 bases to trimming and J lost 7 bases, with 16 bases between them. CDR3 length equals 15 residues. Germline CDR1 and CDR2: MGHDK and SYGVNS. Here the CDR3 reads CASSEGGRTSQPQHF. The CDR3 nucleotides read TGTGCCAGCAGTGAGGGAGGGAGAACCAGCCAGCCCCAGCATTTT.

This clonotype has ten or more counts. J is TRBJ2-7 and V is TRBV11-2; unclear D gene. Trimming removed 8 bases from V and 2 bases from J, with 16 bases in between. The CDR3 is made up of 14 amino acids. Germline V gene sequence: CDR1 SGHAT, CDR2 FQNNGV. For the CDR3, the DNA is TGTGCCAGCCGACCCGGACCCAGCACCTACGAGCAGTACTTC. This codes for CASRPGPSTYEQYF.

This clonotype was counted ten times or more. The gene calls are TRBV6-5 and TRBJ1-2; no clear D. The V end was cut by 4 bases, the J end by 7 bases, with 16 bases between. The germline V gene encodes CDR1 MNHEY and CDR2 SVGAGI. CDR3 size: 14 residues. CDR3 loop: CASSSFERAVGYTF. The CDR3 DNA follows: TGTGCCAGCAGTTCCTTCGAGCGGGCCGTTGGCTACACCTTC.

In this sample, this clonotype turned up a few times. V is TRBV11-2 and J is TRBJ2-5; 7 nucleotides line up with TRBD2. The germline CDR1 and CDR2 sequences are SGHAT and FQNNGV. Trimming removed 3 bases from V and 3 bases from J; junction bases left unmatched: 4. The CDR3 loop spans 14 amino acids. The DNA for the CDR3 is TGTGCCAGCAGCTTTGGGGGGGGGGAAGAGACCCAGTACTTC. Translating it yields CASSFGGGEETQYF.

This clonotype was seen at least ten times. The rearrangement uses TRBV12-3 or TRBV12-4 and TRBJ1-1, with D tentatively TRBD1 (5 bases). CDR3 size: 12 residues. V lost 2 bases and J 14 bases, leaving 15 bases between the germline ends. Written as DNA, the CDR3 is TGTGCCAGCAGTTTATTGAATTGGGGGAACTTCTTT. Amino acid sequence: CASSLLNWGNFF.

The CDR3 region has the DNA TGTGCCAGCAGTTACTTACGCAGGAGGCTGAACACTGAAGCTTTCTTT. The encoded protein is CASSYLRRRLNTEAFF. V gene TRBV6-5 combines with J gene TRBJ1-1; D gene ambiguous. The CDR3 length is 16 residues. Germline assignment: CDR1 MNHEY and CDR2 SVGAGI. Trimming removed 1 base at V and 0 bases at J, with 12 bases between.

The genes are TRBV5-1 and TRBJ2-7, with TRBD1 matching 8 bases. Germline lookup yields CDR1 SGHRS and CDR2 YFSETQ. This CDR3 comprises 15 residues. The trim removed 2 bases at V and 4 bases at J, leaving 8 bases unmatched. The CDR3 loop is CASSFLRDRPYEQYF. The CDR3 DNA reads TGCGCCAGCAGCTTCCTCCGGGACAGGCCTTACGAGCAGTACTTC.